This passage covers 21 T cell receptor beta chains from one sample sequenced in a study of early stage breast cancer tumors. Sequenced by immunoSEQ multiplex PCR; TCRdb stores in-frame clones only, minus some. The sample lists about 70,000 clones, about 85% seen once, with around 5% in the top ten. The source material was blood. The receptors originated from a middle-aged person with breast cancer.

Only one count was recorded for this clone. The genes are TRBV6-4 and TRBJ2-3; TRBD1 matches 7 bases. Trimming removed 3 bases from V and 3 bases from J; junction bases left unmatched: 9. CDR1 is MRHNA and CDR2 is SNTAGT in the germline V gene. This CDR3 region has 16 residues. The CDR3 sequence: CASSEFGQDETDTQYF. CDR3 bases: TGTGCCAGCAGTGAGTTTGGACAGGATGAGACAGATACGCAGTATTTT.

This clone came up once. CDR3 loop: CASSLSMAGRYEQYF. CDR3 nucleotide sequence: TGTGCCAGCAGTTTATCTATGGCAGGCCGGTACGAGCAGTACTTC. This rearrangement joins TRBV27 to TRBJ2-7; D unclear. Germline-derived CDR1 and CDR2 are MNHEY and SMNVEV (reference sequence). V dropped 0 bases and J dropped 4 bases, with 13 bases sitting between them. CDR3 size: 15 residues.

V gene TRBV23-1 combines with J gene TRBJ1-1, with TRBD1 matching over 7 bases. TRBV23-1 is annotated as an ORF whose role is uncertain. The CDR3 covers 15 residues. V dropped 4 bases and J dropped 6; count of bases not matched to a gene: 11. This chain's CDR3 is CASSPQGVLHAEAFF. CDR3 bases: TGCGCCAGCAGTCCGCAGGGGGTCCTACATGCTGAAGCTTTCTTT.

The rearrangement joins TRBV7-9 to TRBJ1-4, with 9 bases matching TRBD1. This CDR3 region has 15 residues. Germline V lookup: CDR1 SEHNR, CDR2 FQNEAQ (reference sequence). V gave up 3 bases and J gave up 5 bases; unmatched junction bases: 4. CDR3 sequence: CASSLGGTGNEKLFF. CDR3 bases: TGTGCCAGCAGCTTGGGTGGGACAGGGAATGAAAAACTGTTTTTT.

V gene TRBV28 combines with J gene TRBJ1-2; D ambiguous. The germline V gene has CDR1 MDHEN and CDR2 SYDVKM. V lost 3 bases and J lost 7, with 12 bases in between. The CDR3 covers 13 residues. CDR3 residues: CASSFDPGSGYTF. The CDR3 DNA reads as TGTGCCAGCAGTTTCGACCCCGGCAGTGGCTACACCTTC.

The genes are TRBV7-2 and TRBJ2-5; 16 bases agree with TRBD2. CDR1 is SGHTA and CDR2 is FQGNSA in the germline V gene. V gave up 6 bases and J gave up 5 bases; unmatched junction bases: 12. The CDR3 has 18 amino acids. The CDR3 loop is CASSPPGLAGGGRETQYF. CDR3 DNA: TGTGCCAGCAGTCCCCCGGGACTAGCGGGAGGGGGCCGGGAGACCCAGTACTTC. Full variable domain (rest looked up from reference TRBV7-2 and TRBJ2-5): GAGVSQSPSNKVTEKGKDVELRCDPISGHTALYWYRQSLGQGLEFLIYFQGNSAPDKSGLPSDRFSAERTGGSVSTLTIQRTQQEDSAVYLCASSPPGLAGGGRETQYFGPGTRLLVL.

The chain couples TRBV9 to TRBJ2-5, with D perhaps TRBD2 (5 bases). The ends were cut back, 3 bases at V and 4 bases at J, with 10 bases in the middle. The CDR3 runs to 13 residues. From germline, CDR1 is SGDLS and CDR2 YYNGEE. In DNA form, the CDR3 reads TGTGCCAGCAGCGGTGGAGGACTAGAGACCCAGTACTTC. It translates to CASSGGGLETQYF.

The chain is built from TRBV6-1 and TRBJ2-2; 7 nucleotides match TRBD2. CDR1 MNHNS and CDR2 SASEGT come from the germline V gene. V was clipped by 2 bases and J by 3 bases; unmatched bases: 0. The CDR3 loop spans 14 amino acids. CDR3 region: CASSELADTGELFF. The CDR3 bases are TGTGCCAGCAGTGAACTAGCGGACACCGGGGAGCTGTTTTTT.

The rearrangement uses TRBV4-2 and TRBJ2-1; the match to TRBD2 covers 13 bases. Trimming cost V 4 bases and J 6 bases; bases outside gene matches: 3. CDR1 LGHNA and CDR2 YNFKEQ come from the germline V gene. This CDR3 has 15 amino acids. The CDR3 protein is CASSPTSGRINEQFF. The CDR3 DNA is TGTGCCAGCAGCCCGACTAGCGGGAGGATCAATGAGCAGTTCTTC.

V usage is TRBV28 and J usage is TRBJ1-1; D gene unclear. The germline V and J ends were trimmed by 5 bases and 0 bases, with 10 bases remaining between them. Per the germline V gene, CDR1 is MDHEN and CDR2 is SYDVKM. CDR3 length: 14 residues. The CDR3 DNA is TGTGCCAGCAGTCCGGGATCCATGAACACTGAAGCTTTCTTT. As protein: CASSPGSMNTEAFF.

This chain links TRBV28 with TRBJ2-6, with D perhaps TRBD2 (6 bases). Germline V lookup: CDR1 MDHEN, CDR2 SYDVKM. Trimming cost V 7 bases and J 6 bases, with 19 bases left between them. This CDR3 comprises 16 residues. The CDR3 bases are TGTGCCAGCACTAAAGGAGGGGTTTCGAAGGCCAACGTCCTGACTTTC. Translated: CASTKGGVSKANVLTF.

The chain links TRBV28 to TRBJ1-5; possibly TRBD1 for D (5 bases). This CDR3 has 17 amino acids. Trimming shortened V by 2 bases and J by 0 bases, and 14 bases separated the two germline ends. The germline CDR1 and CDR2 sequences are MDHEN and SYDVKM. The CDR3: CASSLLGTQHSNQPQHF. CDR3 DNA sequence: TGTGCCAGCAGTTTACTCGGGACGCAACATAGCAATCAGCCCCAGCATTTT. Drawing the rest from reference TRBV28 and TRBJ1-5, the complete variable domain is DVKVTQSSRYLVKRTGEKVFLECVQDMDHENMFWYRQDPGLGLRLIYFSYDVKMKEKGDIPEGYSVSREKKERFSLILESASTNQTSMYLCASSLLGTQHSNQPQHFGDGTRLSIL.

The chain couples TRBV30 to TRBJ1-1, with 8 bases fitting TRBD1. Per germline, CDR1 GTSNPN and CDR2 SVGIG (reference sequence). This CDR3 contains 9 residues. Trimming cost V 5 bases and J 10 bases; bases outside gene matches: 0. The CDR3 nucleotides are TGTGCCTGGGACAGGGGAGCTTTCTTT. This codes for CAWDRGAFF. Full variable domain (missing parts from reference TRBV30 and TRBJ1-1): SQTIHQWPATLVQPVGSPLSLECTVEGTSNPNLYWYRQAAGRGLQLLFYSVGIGQISSEVPQNLSASRPQDRQFILSSKKLLLSDSGFYLCAWDRGAFFGQGTRLTVV.

The genes are TRBV6-5 and TRBJ2-1, with D perhaps TRBD2 (6 bases). The germline CDR1 and CDR2 sequences are MNHEY and SVGAGI. V was trimmed by 10 bases and J by 2 bases, leaving 18 bases between them. The CDR3 length is 15 residues. CDR3 DNA: TGTGCCACCAGCCAAAAAGCGGGTCCCTACAATGAGCAGTTCTTC. This translates into CATSQKAGPYNEQFF.

The CDR3 sequence: CAISELAGSQETQYF. CDR3 DNA: TGTGCCATCAGCGAACTAGCGGGAAGCCAAGAGACCCAGTACTTC. The V and J genes are TRBV10-3 and TRBJ2-5; 10 bases fit TRBD2. The J segment lost 1 base and the V segment lost 6 bases, leaving 5 bases of the junction unmatched. The CDR3 totals 15 residues. CDR1 ENHRY and CDR2 SYGVKD come from the germline V gene.

The genes are TRBV5-1 and TRBJ1-2, with 10 bases matching TRBD1. CDR3 size: 17 residues. Germline CDR1 and CDR2: SGHRS and YFSETQ. The ends lost 3 bases at V and 3 bases at J; junction bases unmatched: 11. CDR3 loop: CASSWETGTGVDYGYTF. The CDR3 DNA sequence: TGCGCCAGCAGCTGGGAAACCGGGACAGGGGTGGACTATGGCTACACCTTC.

This rearrangement joins TRBV15 to TRBJ2-2; D is unresolved. Germline assignment: CDR1 LNHNV and CDR2 YYDKDF (reference sequence). CDR3 length equals 14 residues. Between the trimmed V and J ends, which lost 5 bases and 0 bases, there was a span of 7 bases. The CDR3 protein is CATSHRTNTGELFF. The CDR3 DNA reads TGTGCCACCAGCCACCGAACGAACACCGGGGAGCTGTTTTTT.

The V call is TRBV18, the J call TRBJ2-1; 8 nucleotides line up with TRBD2. CDR3 length: 17 residues. The V gene end was trimmed by 3 bases and the J gene end by 7 bases; junction bases not matched to a gene: 14. Germline V gene data show CDR1 as KGHSH and CDR2 as LQKENI. The CDR3 here is CASSPSAGAAGINEQFF. The CDR3 nucleotides read TGTGCCAGCTCACCTTCAGCGGGAGCTGCTGGTATAAATGAGCAGTTCTTC. The full variable domain, completed using reference TRBV18 and TRBJ2-1, is NAGVMQNPRHLVRRRGQEARLRCSPMKGHSHVYWYRQLPEEGLKFMVYLQKENIIDESGMPKERFSAEFPKEGPSILRIQQVVRGDSAAYFCASSPSAGAAGINEQFFGPGTRLTVL.

The V call is TRBV28, the J call TRBJ1-1; TRBD1 matches at 7 bases. This CDR3 region has 16 residues. Trimming took 5 bases from V and 4 from J; bases not matched to a gene: 13. CDR1 and CDR2 from the germline V gene are MDHEN and SYDVKM. The CDR3 is CASSTPPPGGGTEAFF. In nucleotides, the CDR3 is TGTGCCAGCAGTACTCCGCCCCCAGGGGGGGGCACTGAAGCTTTCTTT. Drawing the rest from reference TRBV28 and TRBJ1-1, the complete variable domain is DVKVTQSSRYLVKRTGEKVFLECVQDMDHENMFWYRQDPGLGLRLIYFSYDVKMKEKGDIPEGYSVSREKKERFSLILESASTNQTSMYLCASSTPPPGGGTEAFFGQGTRLTVV.

DNA for the CDR3: TGTGCCAGCAGCTGGGAAGCAGGCGTTAGGGAGCAGTTCTTC. It translates to CASSWEAGVREQFF. This chain links TRBV9 with TRBJ2-1; no firm D call. The CDR3 spans 14 residues. The V gene's germline CDR1 is SGDLS and CDR2 YYNGEE. V gave up 4 bases and J gave up 10 bases, with 18 bases separating them.

This clone was recorded once. The rearrangement uses TRBV27 and TRBJ1-2; possible D gene TRBD1, 5 bases. The CDR3 runs 15 residues. The germline V gene has CDR1 MNHEY and CDR2 SMNVEV (reference sequence). Trimming took off 1 base at V and 0 bases at J, with 9 bases between the two ends. The CDR3, as DNA: TGTGCCAGCAGTTTATTCTCAGGGTCTAACTATGGCTACACCTTC. Its translation: CASSLFSGSNYGYTF.